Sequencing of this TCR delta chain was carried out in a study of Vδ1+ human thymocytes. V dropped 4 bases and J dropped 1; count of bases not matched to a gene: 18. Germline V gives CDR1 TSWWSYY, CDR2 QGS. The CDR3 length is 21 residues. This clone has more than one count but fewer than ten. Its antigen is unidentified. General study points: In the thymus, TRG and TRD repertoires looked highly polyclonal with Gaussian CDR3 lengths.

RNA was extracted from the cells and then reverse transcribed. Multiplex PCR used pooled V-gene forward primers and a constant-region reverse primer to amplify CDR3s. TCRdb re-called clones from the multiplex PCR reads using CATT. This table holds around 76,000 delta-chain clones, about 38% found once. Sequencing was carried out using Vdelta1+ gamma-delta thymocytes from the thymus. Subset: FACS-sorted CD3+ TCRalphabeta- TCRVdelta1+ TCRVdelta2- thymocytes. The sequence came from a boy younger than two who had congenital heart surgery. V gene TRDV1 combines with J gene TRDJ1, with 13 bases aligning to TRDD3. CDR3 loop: CALGGLIYWGIRGLVTDKLIF. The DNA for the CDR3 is TGTGCTCTTGGGGGGCTGATTTACTGGGGGATACGCGGTTTAGTCACCGATAAACTCATCTTT.